This T cell receptor beta chain was found in a study of T cells expressing NK-cell markers. About the study: HCMV serostatus: seven of eight sequenced donors positive, one negative.

Comment on this clonotype: Its target is not known.

The CDR3 runs to 16 residues. Germline lookup yields CDR1 SGHKS and CDR2 YYEKEE (reference sequence). The TCR beta cDNA came from 5'RACE template switching with UMIs. TCRdb reworked the 5' RACE reads into one entry per CDR3 protein, no DNA. Found here are hundreds of thousands of distinct CDR3 sequences; the top ten clones hold under 4.5%. Study observations and caveats: Where a handful of donors were concerned, these clonotypes also led the CD3+CD56-NKG2C+ fraction.

This chain joins TRBV5-5 and TRBJ1-6; TCRdb picks TRBD1, but there is no DNA to check that call. This clonotype originated in a man aged 18 to 29 in good health. The sequenced sample consisted of blood T cells: a sorted CD56 or NKG2C T cell subset, CD4+ or CD8+ T cells, or bulk PBMC T cells (not recorded which). The CDR3 loop is CASSFLSGASGSPLHF. Complete variable domain (other parts from reference TRBV5-5 and TRBJ1-6): DAGVTQSPTHLIKTRGQQVTLRCSPISGHKSVSWYQQVLGQGPQFIFQYYEKEERGRGNFPDRFSARQFPNYSSELNVNALLLGDSALYLCASSFLSGASGSPLHFGNGTRLTVT.